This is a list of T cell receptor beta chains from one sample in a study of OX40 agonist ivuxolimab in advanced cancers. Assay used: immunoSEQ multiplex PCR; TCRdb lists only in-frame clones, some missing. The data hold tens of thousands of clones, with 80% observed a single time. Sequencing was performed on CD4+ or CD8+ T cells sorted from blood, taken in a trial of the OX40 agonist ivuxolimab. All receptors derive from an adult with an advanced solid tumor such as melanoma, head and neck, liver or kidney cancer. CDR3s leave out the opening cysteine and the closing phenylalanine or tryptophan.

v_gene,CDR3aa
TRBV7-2,ASSLAGASYGYT
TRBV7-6,ASSLRGRTGSTSPNSPLH
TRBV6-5,AISGGQGHTQY
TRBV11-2,ASSPRTWRTEAF
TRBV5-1,ASRRQGTNTEAF
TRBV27,ASLQSGANVLT
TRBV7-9,ASEGWNTGELF
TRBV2,ASSKGGLSTDTQY
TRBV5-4,ASSLSGRAQETQY
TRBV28,ASSMTGLAGPQH
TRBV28,ASSLEQFKQY
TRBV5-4,ASSLGGRGLNTEAF
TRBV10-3,AIGEARTDYGYT
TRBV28,ASSPPGLPIRYYGYT
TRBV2,ASRPVGIQLGYT
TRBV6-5,ASSRLDGGGYEQY
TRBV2,ASSAQQGGTEAF
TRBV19,ASSSSGVRTDTQY
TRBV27,ASSYSGTGEKLF
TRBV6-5,ASMRGPGSYEQY
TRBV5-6,ASSLPGPDEKLF
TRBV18,ASSPGQLNTEAF
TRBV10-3,AISRGPNTGELF
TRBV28,ASLEGGKNIQY
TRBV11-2,ASNRPNTEAF
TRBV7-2,ASSSRQGGGEQY
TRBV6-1,ASSGVSGTLTGELF
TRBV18,ASSPAKTGISGNTIY
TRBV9,ASSVANLAWDTDTQY
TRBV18,ASSRGQFTDTQY
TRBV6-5,ASTNPGQANYEQY
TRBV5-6,ASSPPRQGRGYT
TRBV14,ASSPAPAGVRTEAF
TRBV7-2,ASSSYRDAQPQH
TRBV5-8,ASSLAIYEQY
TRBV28,ASQSRGAGGEDTQY
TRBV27,ASNDRVGALH
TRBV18,ASSPPNRGTATNEKLF
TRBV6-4,ASGGTSTWSRETQY
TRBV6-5,ASSYRGTGAGNTIY
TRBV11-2,ASSFSSGHYEQY
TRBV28,ASSPSRGGRQPQH
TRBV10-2,ASGETGRYGYT
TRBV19,ASSTTGGVGTDTQY
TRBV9,ASSAAPGYEQY
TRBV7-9,ASSLEGGGLFGKETQY
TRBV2,ASSRDRSSYEQY
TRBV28,ASSSSEGGGNYGYT
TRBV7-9,ASSPRGDSNQPQH
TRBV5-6,ASSLRLAGEETQY